One sample yielded the 18 T cell receptor beta chains listed below, sequenced in a study of beta chain features in type 1 diabetes. The whole isolated RNA underwent reverse transcription, so sequencing captured expressed TCRB transcripts. Sequenced by immunoSEQ multiplex PCR; TCRdb stores in-frame clones only, minus some. The sample yields under 900,000 clones, 15% to 20% seen once. Sequenced sample: naive CD4+ T cells from blood. The receptors stem from a woman aged 18-29 years in good health.

The chain uses TRBV7-2 and TRBJ2-5, with D possibly matching TRBD2 (6 bases). The CDR3 is 16 amino acids. Germline-derived CDR1 and CDR2 are SGHTA and FQGNSA. The V end was cut by 5 bases, the J end by 1 base, with 17 bases between. The CDR3 nucleotides read TGTGCCAGCAGCCCAACGAGAAGCGGGTCCCAAGAGACCCAGTACTTC. Its translation is CASSPTRSGSQETQYF.

The V and J genes are TRBV10-1 and TRBJ2-1, with D possibly being TRBD2 (6 bases). V was cut by 3 bases and J by 3 bases, with 12 bases left in between. The CDR3 has 15 amino acids. The germline gives CDR1 WNHNN, CDR2 SYGVQD (reference sequence). The CDR3 nucleotides read TGCGCCAGCAGTGATCTCGGGGGAGACTACAATGAGCAGTTCTTC. This sequence encodes CASSDLGGDYNEQFF.

The chain links TRBV10-3 to TRBJ2-4; the D is unclear. Germline loops: CDR1 ENHRY, CDR2 SYGVKD. V dropped 2 bases and J dropped 0 bases, with 8 bases sitting between them. The CDR3 totals 15 residues. DNA of the CDR3: TGTGCCATCAGTGAGAGGCTAGGAGCCAAAAACATTCAGTACTTC. This translates into CAISERLGAKNIQYF.

This clone was seen a few times. The identical CDR3 is also encoded by other nucleotide sequences in the sample. CDR3 residues: CSARGGHGYTF. The CDR3 bases are TGCAGTGCTAGAGGCGGGCATGGCTACACCTTC. J is TRBJ1-2 and V is TRBV20-1; the D is unclear. CDR3 length: 11 residues. With 1 base removed from V and 6 bases from J, the gap between germline ends came to 6 bases. Per the germline V gene, CDR1 is DFQATT and CDR2 is SNEGSKA (reference sequence).

V gene TRBV4-2 combines with J gene TRBJ2-7; D may be TRBD1 (6 bases). The CDR3 is 17 residues long. V was trimmed by 0 bases and J by 3 bases, leaving 18 bases between them. Germline loops: CDR1 LGHNA, CDR2 YNFKEQ. CDR3 protein: CASSQDPKGRGHYEQYF. The DNA for the CDR3 is TGTGCCAGCAGCCAAGATCCTAAGGGCAGGGGCCACTACGAGCAGTACTTC.

V is TRBV15 and J is TRBJ1-6, with a tentative D call TRBD1 (5 bases). Per germline, CDR1 LNHNV and CDR2 YYDKDF (reference sequence). The CDR3 spans 15 residues. The V end was cut by 0 bases, the J end by 10 bases, with 13 bases between. CDR3 amino acids: CATSRDYTGESPLHF. In nucleotides, the CDR3 is TGTGCCACCAGCAGAGATTATACAGGAGAATCACCCCTCCACTTT.

This rearrangement joins TRBV7-2 to TRBJ2-7; 10 bases map to TRBD2. CDR1 SGHTA and CDR2 FQGNSA come from the germline V gene. The CDR3 extends over 15 amino acids. With V trimmed by 0 bases and J by 7 bases, 6 bases remained unmatched. CDR3 sequence reads: CASSLALAGAAEQYF. The CDR3 nucleotides read TGTGCCAGCAGCTTAGCGCTAGCGGGAGCCGCTGAGCAGTACTTC.

The J gene is TRBJ2-5, the V gene TRBV28; 13 nucleotides line up with TRBD2. CDR3 length: 17 residues. Germline V gene sequence: CDR1 MDHEN, CDR2 SYDVKM. V lost 5 bases and J lost 5; bases outside the gene matches: 11. As DNA, the CDR3 is TGTGCCAGCAGTCCTGGGACTAGCGGGACTTTTAGGGAGACCCAGTACTTC. Protein: CASSPGTSGTFRETQYF. Filled out from reference TRBV28 and TRBJ2-5, the complete variable domain reads DVKVTQSSRYLVKRTGEKVFLECVQDMDHENMFWYRQDPGLGLRLIYFSYDVKMKEKGDIPEGYSVSREKKERFSLILESASTNQTSMYLCASSPGTSGTFRETQYFGPGTRLLVL.

This chain joins TRBV18 and TRBJ2-6; the D gene is possibly TRBD2 (5 bases). CDR3 length equals 16 residues. V was shortened by 5 bases and J by 0 bases, with 11 bases between the two germline ends. Germline V CDR1 and CDR2: KGHSH, LQKENI. CDR3 in DNA: TGTGCCAGCTCAGCGGGCGCCTTCTCTGGGGCCAACGTCCTGACTTTC. It specifies CASSAGAFSGANVLTF.

This clone was picked up a small number of times. J is TRBJ2-7 and V is TRBV11-1; 10 nucleotides line up with TRBD1. J gave up 6 bases and V 1 base, and 3 bases lay outside the gene matches. The length of the CDR3 is 14 residues. CDR1 is SGHAT, CDR2 FQDESV, per germline (reference sequence). CDR3 in DNA: TGTGCCAGCAGCTTAGATCGGACAGGGGGCGAGCAGTACTTC. Translating it yields CASSLDRTGGEQYF.

The chain joins TRBV30 to TRBJ2-5, with D unclear. The V and J ends lost 6 bases and 5 bases respectively, with 10 bases between them. CDR1 and CDR2 (germline): GTSNPN, SVGIG (reference sequence). The CDR3 covers 11 residues. CDR3 sequence reads: CACYPVETQYF. CDR3 in DNA: TGTGCCTGTTATCCCGTGGAGACCCAGTACTTC.

In its sample, this clone was seen a few times. The chain combines TRBV5-1 with TRBJ2-5, with no clear D. CDR1 is SGHRS and CDR2 is YFSETQ in the germline V gene. The length of the CDR3 is 14 residues. V was clipped by 2 bases and J by 1 base, with 9 bases between them. The CDR3 loop is CASSLRPVQETQYF. Written as DNA, the CDR3 is TGCGCCAGCAGCTTAAGGCCAGTCCAAGAGACCCAGTACTTC.

The genes are TRBV2 and TRBJ2-3, with D possibly TRBD1 on 6 matching bases. The length of the CDR3 is 13 residues. Germline V lookup: CDR1 SNHLY, CDR2 FYNNEI. V was clipped by 7 bases and J by 8 bases, with 16 bases between them. The CDR3 loop is CASTEGEYSTQYF. CDR3 DNA: TGTGCCAGCACTGAGGGGGAGTACAGTACGCAGTATTTT.

Concerning this clone itself: Other nucleotide sequences in the sample specify the same CDR3. The chain carries TRBV25-1 and TRBJ2-2; 9 bases are shared with TRBD2. This CDR3 has 13 residues. Trimming removed 5 bases from V and 8 bases from J; junction bases left unmatched: 3. The germline V gene encodes CDR1 MGHDK and CDR2 SYGVNS. CDR3 sequence: CASSPSGTGELFF. The CDR3 bases are TGTGCCAGCAGTCCTAGCGGGACTGGGGAGCTGTTTTTT. The whole variable domain, remainder taken from reference TRBV25-1 and TRBJ2-2, is EADIYQTPRYLVIGTGKKITLECSQTMGHDKMYWYQQDPGMELHLIHYSYGVNSTEKGDLSSESTVSRIRTEHFPLTLESARPSHTSQYLCASSPSGTGELFFGEGSRLTVL.

This chain uses TRBV29-1 with TRBJ1-3, with unresolved D. In germline, CDR1 is SQVTM, CDR2 ANQGSEA. With 2 bases removed from V and 0 bases from J, the gap between germline ends came to 11 bases. The CDR3 runs 15 residues. The CDR3 DNA reads as TGCAGCGTTGAACACCGGGCCCTCTCTGGAAACACCATATATTTT. Protein: CSVEHRALSGNTIYF.

This clone has only a few counts. V usage is TRBV27 and J usage is TRBJ2-3, with D possibly matching TRBD2 (6 bases). Germline lookup yields CDR1 MNHEY and CDR2 SMNVEV (reference sequence). V was shortened by 1 base and J by 1 base, with 6 bases between the two germline ends. This CDR3 has 14 residues. The CDR3 sequence: CASSLWEGTDTQYF. CDR3 nucleotide sequence: TGTGCCAGCAGTTTATGGGAGGGCACAGATACGCAGTATTTT.

This clone has only a few counts. The rearrangement joins TRBV5-1 to TRBJ1-1; D not certain. CDR3 size: 15 residues. V lost 1 base and J lost 6, with 16 bases in between. Germline-derived CDR1 and CDR2 are SGHRS and YFSETQ. The CDR3 spells CASSLLGSVLAEAFF. The DNA for the CDR3 is TGCGCCAGCAGCTTGTTGGGTTCAGTCCTCGCTGAAGCTTTCTTT.

The chain uses TRBV18 and TRBJ2-1, with TRBD2 as a possible D gene (5 bases). The CDR3 spans 17 residues. Per germline, CDR1 KGHSH and CDR2 LQKENI. V was clipped by 1 base and J by 3 bases, with 16 bases between them. DNA for the CDR3: TGTGCCAGCTCACCACTATCCTCCGGACTCAGCTACAATGAGCAGTTCTTC. Its protein product is CASSPLSSGLSYNEQFF.